Listed below are T cell receptor beta chains from one sample, sequenced in a study of T-cell memory formation after mild COVID-19. TCRdb recomputed calls from the 5' RACE reads with MiXCR, one row per CDR3 protein. Of around 310,000 distinct CDR3 sequences in the sample, approximately 14% were seen once. The sequenced sample was PBMCs or a T cell subset sorted from them (not recorded which). Source of these receptors: a man aged 18 to 29 who had mild COVID-19 (a few samples of this study predate the infection). Cell type and time point are not known. Each CDR3 is given with its conserved first and last residue. D genes are given only for firm matches. Part of the rows lack a size; the others show once, few, many or a class for expanded clones.

d_call	clone_size	v_call	j_call	cdr3_aa	cdr3_nt
-	few	TRBV19	TRBJ1-1	CASSIVGRMNTEAFF	TGTGCCAGTAGTATAGTTGGCAGGATGAACACTGAAGCTTTCTTT
-	few	TRBV6-2/TRBV6-3	TRBJ2-1	CASSKGSDNEQFF	TGTGCCAGCAGTAAGGGATCGGACAATGAGCAGTTCTTC
-	many	TRBV28	TRBJ2-3	CASSFTPVSTQYF	TGTGCCAGCAGTTTTACGCCCGTATCTACGCAGTATTTT
-	-	TRBV6-5	TRBJ1-5	CASRGGRNQPQHF	TGTGCCAGCAGGGGGGGTAGGAATCAGCCCCAGCATTTT
TRBD1	-	TRBV2	TRBJ1-1	CASSADRLNTEAFF	TGTGCCAGCAGTGCGGACAGGCTGAACACTGAAGCTTTCTTT
-	-	TRBV5-1	TRBJ1-3	CASSLAPRSRGNTIYF	TGCGCCAGCAGCTTGGCCCCAAGGTCCCGTGGAAACACCATATATTTT
-	-	TRBV29-1	TRBJ1-1	CSVEEGTNTEAFF	TGCAGCGTTGAGGAGGGAACGAACACTGAAGCTTTCTTT
-	-	TRBV7-2	TRBJ2-7	CASSFLGLQEYEQYF	TGTGCCAGCAGCTTCTTGGGACTCCAGGAGTACGAGCAGTACTTC
TRBD1	-	TRBV6-2/TRBV6-3	TRBJ2-6	CASSYSRDRDWSGANVLTF	TGTGCCAGCAGTTACTCCCGGGACAGGGATTGGAGTGGGGCCAACGTCCTGACTTTC
-	-	TRBV6-1	TRBJ1-2	CASDRGRSPEGYTF	TGTGCCAGCGATCGGGGGCGCAGTCCCGAAGGCTACACCTTC
TRBD1	few	TRBV4-3	TRBJ2-1	CASSQPGQANEQFF	TGCGCCAGCAGCCAACCGGGACAGGCCAATGAGCAGTTCTTC
TRBD2	-	TRBV7-2	TRBJ2-1	CASSFRLAGEQFF	TGTGCCAGCAGCTTCCGACTAGCGGGGGAGCAGTTCTTC
-	few	TRBV3-1	TRBJ2-7	CASSESLNEQYF	TGTGCCAGCAGCGAAAGTCTTAACGAGCAGTACTTC
-	few	TRBV4-3	TRBJ2-2	CASSQEIGGELFF	TGCGCCAGCAGCCAAGAAATCGGTGGGGAGCTGTTTTTT
-	many	TRBV5-5	TRBJ2-3	CASSLVSGSADTQYF	TGTGCCAGCAGCTTGGTCAGCGGGTCCGCAGATACGCAGTATTTT
TRBD1	many	TRBV15	TRBJ1-2	CATSRGQTYGYTF	TGTGCCACCAGCAGGGGACAGACCTATGGCTACACCTTC
-	few	TRBV6-5	TRBJ1-1	CASTGMGGSSEAFF	TGTGCCAGCACCGGAATGGGGGGCTCGTCTGAAGCTTTCTTT